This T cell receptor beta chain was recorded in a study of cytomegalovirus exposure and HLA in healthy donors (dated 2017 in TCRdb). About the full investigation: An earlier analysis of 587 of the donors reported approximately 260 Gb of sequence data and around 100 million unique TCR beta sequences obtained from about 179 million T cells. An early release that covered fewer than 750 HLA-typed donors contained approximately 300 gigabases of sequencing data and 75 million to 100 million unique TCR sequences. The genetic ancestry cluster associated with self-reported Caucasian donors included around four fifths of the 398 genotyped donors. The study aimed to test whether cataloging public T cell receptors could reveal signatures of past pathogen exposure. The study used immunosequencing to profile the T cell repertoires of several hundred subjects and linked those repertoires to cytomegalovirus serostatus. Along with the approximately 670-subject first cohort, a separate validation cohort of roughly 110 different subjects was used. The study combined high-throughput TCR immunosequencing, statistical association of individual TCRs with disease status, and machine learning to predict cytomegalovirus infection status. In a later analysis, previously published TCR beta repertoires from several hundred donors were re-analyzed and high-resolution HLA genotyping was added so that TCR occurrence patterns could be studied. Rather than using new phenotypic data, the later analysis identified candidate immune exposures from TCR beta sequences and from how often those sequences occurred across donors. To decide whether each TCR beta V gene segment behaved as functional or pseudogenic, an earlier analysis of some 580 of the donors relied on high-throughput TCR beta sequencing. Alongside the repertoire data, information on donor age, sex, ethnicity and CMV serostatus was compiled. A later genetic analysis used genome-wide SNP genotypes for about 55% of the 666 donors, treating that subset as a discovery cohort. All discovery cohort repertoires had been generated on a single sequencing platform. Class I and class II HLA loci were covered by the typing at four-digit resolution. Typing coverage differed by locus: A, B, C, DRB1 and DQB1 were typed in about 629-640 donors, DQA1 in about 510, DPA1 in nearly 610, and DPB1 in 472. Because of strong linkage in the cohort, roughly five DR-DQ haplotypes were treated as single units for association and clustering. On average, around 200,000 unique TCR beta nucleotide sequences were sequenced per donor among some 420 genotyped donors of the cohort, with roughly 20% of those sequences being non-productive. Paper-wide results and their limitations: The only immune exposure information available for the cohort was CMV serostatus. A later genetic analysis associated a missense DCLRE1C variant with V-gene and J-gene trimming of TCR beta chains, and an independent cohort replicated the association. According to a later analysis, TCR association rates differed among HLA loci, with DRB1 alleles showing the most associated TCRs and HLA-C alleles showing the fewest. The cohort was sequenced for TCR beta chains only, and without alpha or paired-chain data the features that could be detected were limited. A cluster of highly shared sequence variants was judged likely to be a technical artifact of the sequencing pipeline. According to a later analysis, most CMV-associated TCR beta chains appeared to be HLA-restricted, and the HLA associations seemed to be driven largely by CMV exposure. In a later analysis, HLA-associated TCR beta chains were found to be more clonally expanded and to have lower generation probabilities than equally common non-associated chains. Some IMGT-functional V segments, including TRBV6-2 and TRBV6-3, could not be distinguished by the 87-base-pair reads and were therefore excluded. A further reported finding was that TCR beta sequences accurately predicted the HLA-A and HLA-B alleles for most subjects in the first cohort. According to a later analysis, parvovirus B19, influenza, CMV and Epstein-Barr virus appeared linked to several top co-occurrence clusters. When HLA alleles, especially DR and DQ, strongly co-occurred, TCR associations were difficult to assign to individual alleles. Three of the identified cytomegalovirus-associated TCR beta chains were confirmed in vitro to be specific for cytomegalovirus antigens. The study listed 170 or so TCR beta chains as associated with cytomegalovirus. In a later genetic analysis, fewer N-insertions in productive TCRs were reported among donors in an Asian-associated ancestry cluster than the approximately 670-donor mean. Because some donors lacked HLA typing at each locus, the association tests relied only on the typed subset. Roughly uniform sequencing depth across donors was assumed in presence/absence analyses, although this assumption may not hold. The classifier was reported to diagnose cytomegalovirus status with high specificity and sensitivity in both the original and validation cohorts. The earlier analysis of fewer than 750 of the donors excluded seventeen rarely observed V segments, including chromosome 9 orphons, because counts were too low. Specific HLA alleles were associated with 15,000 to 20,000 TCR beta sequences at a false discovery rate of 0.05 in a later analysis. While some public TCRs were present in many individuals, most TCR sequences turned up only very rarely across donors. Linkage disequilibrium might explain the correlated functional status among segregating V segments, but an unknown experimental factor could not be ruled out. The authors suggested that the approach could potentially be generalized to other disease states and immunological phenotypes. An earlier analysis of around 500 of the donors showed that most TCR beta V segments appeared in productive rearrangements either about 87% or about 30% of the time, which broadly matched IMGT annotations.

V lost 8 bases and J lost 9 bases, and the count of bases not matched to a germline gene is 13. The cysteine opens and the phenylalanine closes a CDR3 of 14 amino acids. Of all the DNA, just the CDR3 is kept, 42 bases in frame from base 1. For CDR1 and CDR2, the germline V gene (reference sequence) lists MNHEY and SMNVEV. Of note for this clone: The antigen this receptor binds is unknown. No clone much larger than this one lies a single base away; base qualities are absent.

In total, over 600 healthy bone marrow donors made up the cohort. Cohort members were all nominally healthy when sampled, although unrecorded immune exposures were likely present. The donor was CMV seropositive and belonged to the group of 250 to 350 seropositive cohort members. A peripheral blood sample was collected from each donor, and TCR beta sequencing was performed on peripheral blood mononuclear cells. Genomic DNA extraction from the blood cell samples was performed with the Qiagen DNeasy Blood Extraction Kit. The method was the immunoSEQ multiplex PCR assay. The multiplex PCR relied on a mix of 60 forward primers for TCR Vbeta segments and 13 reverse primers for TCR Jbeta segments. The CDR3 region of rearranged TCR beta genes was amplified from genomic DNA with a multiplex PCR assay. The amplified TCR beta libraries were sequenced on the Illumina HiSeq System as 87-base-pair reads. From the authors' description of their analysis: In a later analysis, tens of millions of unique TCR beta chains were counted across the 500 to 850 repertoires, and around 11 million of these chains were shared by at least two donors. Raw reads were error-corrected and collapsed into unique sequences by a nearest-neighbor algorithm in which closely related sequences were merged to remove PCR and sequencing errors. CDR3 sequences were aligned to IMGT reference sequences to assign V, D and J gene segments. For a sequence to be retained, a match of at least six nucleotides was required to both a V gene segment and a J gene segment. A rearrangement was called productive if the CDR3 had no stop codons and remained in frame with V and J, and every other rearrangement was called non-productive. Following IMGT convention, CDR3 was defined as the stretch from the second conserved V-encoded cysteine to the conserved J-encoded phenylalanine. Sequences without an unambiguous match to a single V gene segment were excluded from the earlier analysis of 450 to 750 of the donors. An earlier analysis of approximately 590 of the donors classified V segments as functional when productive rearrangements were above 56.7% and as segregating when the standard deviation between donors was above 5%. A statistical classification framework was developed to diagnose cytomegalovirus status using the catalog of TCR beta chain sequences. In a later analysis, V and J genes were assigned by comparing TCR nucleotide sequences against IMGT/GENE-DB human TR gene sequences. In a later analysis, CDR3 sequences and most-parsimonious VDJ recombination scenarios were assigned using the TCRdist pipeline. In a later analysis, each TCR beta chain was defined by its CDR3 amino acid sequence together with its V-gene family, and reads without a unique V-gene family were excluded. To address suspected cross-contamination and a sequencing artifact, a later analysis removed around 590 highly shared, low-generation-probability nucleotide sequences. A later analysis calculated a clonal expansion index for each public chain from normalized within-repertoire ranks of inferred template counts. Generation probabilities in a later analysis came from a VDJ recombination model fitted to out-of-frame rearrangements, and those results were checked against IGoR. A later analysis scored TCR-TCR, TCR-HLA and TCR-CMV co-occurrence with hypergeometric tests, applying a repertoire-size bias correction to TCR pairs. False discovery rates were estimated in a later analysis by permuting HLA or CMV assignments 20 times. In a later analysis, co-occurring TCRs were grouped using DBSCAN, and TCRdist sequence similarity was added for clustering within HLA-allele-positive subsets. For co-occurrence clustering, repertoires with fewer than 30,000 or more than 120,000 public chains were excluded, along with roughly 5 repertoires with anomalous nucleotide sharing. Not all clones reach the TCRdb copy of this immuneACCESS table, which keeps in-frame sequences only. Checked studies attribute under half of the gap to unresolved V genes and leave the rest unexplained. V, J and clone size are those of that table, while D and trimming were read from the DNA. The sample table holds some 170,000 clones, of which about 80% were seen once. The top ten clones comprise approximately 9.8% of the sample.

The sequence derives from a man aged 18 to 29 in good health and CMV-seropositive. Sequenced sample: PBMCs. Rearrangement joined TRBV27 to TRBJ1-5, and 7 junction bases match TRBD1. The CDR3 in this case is CASGPGQSSLPQHF. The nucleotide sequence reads TGTGCCAGCGGACCGGGACAGTCGTCTCTGCCCCAGCATTTT.